The T cell receptor beta chain under discussion was sequenced for a study of identical twins. One entry per CDR3 protein, called by TCRdb with MiXCR from the 5' RACE reads. The sample has around 95,000 distinct CDR3 sequences, under 6.5% seen once. V shed 7 bases and J shed 6 bases, with 19 bases lying between them. Germline-derived CDR1 and CDR2 are LNHDA and SQIVND (reference sequence). The CDR3 sequence is 15 residues long. Sample: memory T cells sorted from blood. The sequence was collected from a woman aged 50 to 60 in good health. The chain uses TRBV19 and TRBJ2-1; D is possibly TRBD2 (6 bases). In nucleotides, the CDR3 is TGTGCCAGTACCCCGGCGGGACCTTTGACCAATGAGCAGTTCTTC. Its translation is CASTPAGPLTNEQFF.